This T cell receptor (beta chain) originates from a study of T cell changes during pregnancy in multiple sclerosis (dated by TCRdb to the late 2010s). Looking at the study overall: The study examined how the T cell repertoire changed over the course of pregnancy in women with multiple sclerosis.

Libraries were made using the immunoSEQ multiplex PCR assay. TCRdb retrieved this table from immuneACCESS and kept in-frame rearrangements only. Not all clones are present; in checked studies, unresolved V genes account for under half, and no reason is known for the remainder. This sample is represented by about 70,000 clones; approximately 92% of them were singletons. The leading ten clones occupy 2% to 2.5% of the sample. Per the germline V gene, LGHNA is the CDR1 and YNFKEQ is the CDR2. Measured from the cysteine to the phenylalanine, the CDR3 is 14 residues long. CDR3 DNA is the only sequence kept; it has 42 bases, read in frame from the first base. V drops 0 bases and J drops 6 bases, leaving 11 bases in between. This clone was counted between two and nine times. The antigen it binds to is not known. No base quality information exists; no much larger clone differs at one position.

This specimen was peripheral blood, taken before pregnancy. The sequence was obtained from a female donor with multiple sclerosis, enrolled in a pregnancy study. The chain is assembled from TRBV4-2 and TRBJ1-1; no D segment can be confidently identified. The DNA sequence is TGTGCCAGCAGCCAAGAATCCGAGAGCGCTGAAGCTTTCTTT. This yields the protein CASSQESESAEAFF.